This section outlines one T cell receptor (beta chain) sequence together with its context. This CDR3 spans 13 amino acids. The V gene's germline CDR1 is SQVTM and CDR2 ANQGSEA. V shed 7 bases and J shed 0 bases, with 10 bases lying between them. These data are taken from a study of CD8+ T cells in alopecia areata. cDNA reverse transcribed from extracted RNA served as the sequencing template. Repertoires were generated with immunoSEQ multiplex PCR, while TCRdb's copy carries only in-frame clones and drops some. There are about 190,000 clones in the sample; approximately 57% occur only once, and approximately 0.97% lies in the top ten. Specified treatment: oral pan-JAK inhibitor, 5-10 mg twice daily.

The rearrangement links TRBV29-1 to TRBJ2-1; D is undetermined. This receptor was identified in a human donor with alopecia areata. Sequences were derived from CD4+ T cells sorted from blood, sampled at week 24, from a patient treated with tofacitinib. The DNA of the CDR3 is TGCAGCGCGACGACAAGCTCCTACAATGAGCAGTTCTTC. Translation: CSATTSSYNEQFF.